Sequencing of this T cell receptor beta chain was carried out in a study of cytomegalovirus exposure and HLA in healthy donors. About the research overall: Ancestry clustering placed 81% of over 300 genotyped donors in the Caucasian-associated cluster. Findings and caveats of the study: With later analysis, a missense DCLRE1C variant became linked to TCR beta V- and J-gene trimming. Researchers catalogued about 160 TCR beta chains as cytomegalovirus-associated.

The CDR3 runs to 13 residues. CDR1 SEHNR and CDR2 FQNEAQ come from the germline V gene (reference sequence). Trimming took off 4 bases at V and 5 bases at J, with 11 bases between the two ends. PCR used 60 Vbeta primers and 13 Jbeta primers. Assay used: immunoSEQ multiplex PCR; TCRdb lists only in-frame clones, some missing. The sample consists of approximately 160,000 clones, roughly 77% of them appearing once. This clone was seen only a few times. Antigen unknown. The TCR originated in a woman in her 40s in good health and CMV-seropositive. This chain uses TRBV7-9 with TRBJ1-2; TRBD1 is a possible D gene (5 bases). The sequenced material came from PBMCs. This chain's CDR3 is CASSSTGGYGYTF. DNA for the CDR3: TGTGCCAGCAGCTCCACGGGGGGATATGGCTACACCTTC.